The 9 T cell receptor beta chains given below trace back to one sample, sequenced in a study of post-analysis software for immune sequencing data. Findings and caveats of the study: Roughly 5 TRBV segments, TRBV5-6, TRBV5-1 and TRBV20-1 among them, were found more frequent in patients than controls.

Their antigen targets remain unknown. The authors incorporated unique molecular identifiers into the TCR beta cDNA libraries. Each CDR3 protein is one row after TCRdb ran MiXCR on the PCR reads. The sample lists about 540,000 distinct CDR3 sequences, roughly 34% occurring once. Sequenced sample: blood. The receptors come from a girl between 2 and 17 years old with multiple sclerosis.

This clonotype was counted only a few times. The chain joins TRBV7-9 to TRBJ1-5; no reliable D call. V was trimmed by 4 bases and J by 7 bases, leaving 11 bases between them. Germline V gene data show CDR1 as SEHNR and CDR2 as FQNEAQ (reference sequence). CDR3 length: 13 residues. CDR3: CASSSTSGQPQHF. CDR3 DNA sequence: TGTGCCAGCAGCTCTACGAGTGGGCAGCCCCAGCATTTT. Variable domain in full (rest from reference TRBV7-9 and TRBJ1-5): DTGVSQNPRHKITKRGQNVTFRCDPISEHNRLYWYRQTLGQGPEFLTYFQNEAQLEKSRLLSDRFSAERPKGSFSTLEIQRTEQGDSAMYLCASSSTSGQPQHFGDGTRLSIL.

This chain uses TRBV28 with TRBJ2-5; 9 bases match TRBD2. The trim removed 3 bases at V and 3 bases at J, leaving 8 bases unmatched. CDR1 MDHEN and CDR2 SYDVKM come from the germline V gene. This CDR3 is 16 amino acids long. CDR3 in DNA: TGTGCCAGCAGTTTTGACCGCAGGACTAGCGAAGAGACCCAGTACTTC. Its translation is CASSFDRRTSEETQYF.

The chain combines TRBV18 with TRBJ2-3; D unresolved. Germline lookup yields CDR1 KGHSH and CDR2 LQKENI. V lost 0 bases and J lost 2, with 6 bases in between. The CDR3 is 14 amino acids. CDR3 sequence reads: CASSPPGYTDTQYF. In nucleotides, the CDR3 is TGTGCCAGCTCACCACCGGGGTACACAGATACGCAGTATTTT.

The sample holds a few counts of this clonotype. The genes are TRBV12-3 or TRBV12-4 and TRBJ2-7; D is possibly TRBD1 (5 bases). There are 14 residues in the CDR3. V was trimmed by 6 bases and J by 7 bases, leaving 19 bases between them. CDR3 sequence (DNA): TGTGCCAGCAGCTGGACACTTGGGGTTGGAGAGCAGTACTTC. Protein: CASSWTLGVGEQYF.

The V call is TRBV20-1, the J call TRBJ2-7; unclear D gene. CDR3 size: 15 residues. V shed 0 bases and J shed 12 bases, with 24 bases lying between them. CDR1 DFQATT and CDR2 SNEGSKA come from the germline V gene (reference sequence). The CDR3 DNA reads as TGCAGTGCTAGAGACGCCAGTCCTCACCAAGAGACCCGGTACTTC. As protein: CSARDASPHQETRYF.

V usage is TRBV3-1 and J usage is TRBJ2-7, with TRBD2 matching over 8 bases. The CDR3 extends over 14 amino acids. CDR1 LGHDT and CDR2 YNNKEL come from the germline V gene (reference sequence). The V gene end was trimmed by 0 bases and the J gene end by 4 bases; junction bases not matched to a gene: 2. Here the CDR3 reads CASSQDSGAYEQYF. As DNA, the CDR3 is TGTGCCAGCAGCCAAGATAGCGGGGCTTACGAGCAGTACTTC.

This clonotype was detected only a few times. The J gene is TRBJ1-1, the V gene TRBV20-1, with D perhaps TRBD1 (5 bases). Trimming took off 3 bases at V and 5 bases at J, with 16 bases between the two ends. From germline, CDR1 is DFQATT and CDR2 SNEGSKA (reference sequence). This CDR3 comprises 14 residues. This chain's CDR3 is CSARALGGQTEAFF. The CDR3 DNA sequence: TGCAGTGCTAGGGCCCTTGGGGGTCAGACTGAAGCTTTCTTT.

The CDR3 DNA sequence: TGTGCCAGCAGCTTAGTAAACAGCCCTGAAGCTTTCTTT. This encodes CASSLVNSPEAFF. This chain connects TRBV7-9 to TRBJ1-1; D is unresolved. The CDR3 extends over 13 amino acids. The V end was cut by 1 base, the J end by 6 bases, with 9 bases between. The germline gives CDR1 SEHNR, CDR2 FQNEAQ (reference sequence).

This CDR3 reads CASSQRGGRSTDTQYF. Here the CDR3 DNA reads TGTGCCAGCAGCCAAAGGGGGGGGCGGAGCACAGATACGCAGTATTTT. The chain couples TRBV3-1 to TRBJ2-3; a possible D gene is TRBD2 (7 bases). CDR3 length: 16 amino acids. CDR1 is LGHDT, CDR2 YNNKEL, per germline (reference sequence). V lost 2 bases and J 0 bases, leaving 12 bases between the germline ends.